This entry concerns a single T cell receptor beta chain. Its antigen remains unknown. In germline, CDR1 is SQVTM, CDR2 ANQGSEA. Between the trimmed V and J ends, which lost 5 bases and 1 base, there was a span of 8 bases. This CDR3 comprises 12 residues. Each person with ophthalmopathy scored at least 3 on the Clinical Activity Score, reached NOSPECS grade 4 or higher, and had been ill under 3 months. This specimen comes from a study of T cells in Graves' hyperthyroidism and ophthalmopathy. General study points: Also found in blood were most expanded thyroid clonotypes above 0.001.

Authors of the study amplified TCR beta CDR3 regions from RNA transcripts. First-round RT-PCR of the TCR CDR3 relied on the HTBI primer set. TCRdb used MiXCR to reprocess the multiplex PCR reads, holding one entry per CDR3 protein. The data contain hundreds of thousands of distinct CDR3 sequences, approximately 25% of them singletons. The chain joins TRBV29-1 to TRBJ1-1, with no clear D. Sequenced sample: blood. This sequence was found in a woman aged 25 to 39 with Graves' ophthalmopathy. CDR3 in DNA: TGCAGCGTTATAGAGGGGAACACTGAAGCTTTCTTT. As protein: CSVIEGNTEAFF.